This TCR beta chain was identified during a study of T cells in Graves' hyperthyroidism and ophthalmopathy. Findings and limits, study-wide: The model predicted ophthalmopathy a median roughly 6.5 months before onset. Blood also showed most of the thyroid clonotypes that were expanded above 0.001.

With respect to this clonotype: Its target is unknown.

Exclusion of patients followed from uncontrolled infection, other autoimmune disease, pregnancy or lactation. Clinicians diagnosed patients from clinical symptoms, serum thyroxine and TRAb, thyroid ultrasound and orbital computed tomography. Germline CDR1 is SGDLS and CDR2 is YYNGEE. V was cut by 4 bases and J by 3 bases, with 10 bases left in between. CDR3 length equals 13 residues. Researchers took RNA transcripts and amplified the TCR beta CDR3 regions from them. Carried out on the TCR CDR3, a first-round RT-PCR used the HTBI primer set. Using its own MiXCR run on the multiplex PCR reads, TCRdb lists one record per CDR3 protein. The table records about 560,000 distinct CDR3 sequences, about 45% of them present only once.

This clonotype was sampled from a woman between 18 and 29 years old with Graves' hyperthyroidism. Source material: peripheral blood or thyroid tissue (not recorded which). V usage is TRBV9 and J usage is TRBJ1-1; D is perhaps TRBD1 (5 bases). The chain's CDR3 is CASSYAGDTEAFF. The CDR3 nucleotides are TGTGCCAGCAGCTACGCGGGGGACACTGAAGCTTTCTTT.